This T cell receptor (beta chain) was identified in a study of CD8 T cells in Susac syndrome. This clonotype was counted once. Reverse transcription of roughly 0.45 to 1 ug RNA was carried out with random hexamers. The immunoSEQ assay covered 54 Vbeta and 13 Jbeta segments for CDR3. Via MiXCR, TCRdb re-called the immunoSEQ multiplex PCR reads, giving one row per CDR3 protein. The sample includes approximately 160,000 distinct CDR3 sequences, 94% of them seen just once. High-throughput TCR beta sequencing covered peripheral CD8+ and CD4+ T cells. Isolation of CD8+ and CD4+ T cells was performed negatively, whereas enrichment of TEMRA cells was done by FACS. The CDR3 is made up of 14 amino acids. Unmatched junction bases numbered 10, after V lost 5 bases and J lost 7 bases. Per the germline V gene, CDR1 is SGHAT and CDR2 is FQDESV (reference sequence).

The chain links TRBV11-1 to TRBJ1-1, with TRBD1 identical over 7 bases. Material: CD4+ T cells from PBMCs. This TCR was sampled from a human donor with multiple sclerosis. The CDR3 bases are TGTGCCAGCAGCCAAAATTATAGGACAGGTGAAGCTTTCTTT. Its protein product is CASSQNYRTGEAFF.